This T cell receptor (beta chain) appears in the sequencing data of a study of persistence of HIV-infected CD4 T cells. Germline lookup yields CDR1 SEHNR and CDR2 FQNEAQ (reference sequence). This CDR3 region has 13 residues. The germline V and J ends were trimmed by 5 bases and 5 bases, with 13 bases remaining between them. The immunoSEQ assay was version 4, run in survey mode. Repertoires were generated with immunoSEQ multiplex PCR, while TCRdb's copy carries only in-frame clones and drops some. The table lists approximately 30,000 clones, approximately 78% of them singletons. The stimulus was lysate of CMV-infected fibroblasts, about 11 ug/mL. CD40L/CD69 double-negative CD45RO-high memory CD4+ T cells were collected. Donors had CD4+ T cell counts above 400 cells/uL and were CMV-seropositive. Concerning this clone itself: The antigen is undetermined.

The sample here was CD4+ T cells sorted from PBMCs after roughly 19-hour stimulation, taken from a patient who received antiretroviral therapy. The receptor was derived from an adult man with HIV who was CMV-seropositive. The genes are TRBV7-9 and TRBJ2-7; tentatively, D is TRBD2 (6 bases). Here the CDR3 reads CASSIHERDEQYF. The CDR3 nucleotides read TGTGCCAGCAGCATCCACGAGCGGGACGAGCAGTACTTC.